This record looks at one T cell receptor (beta chain) sequence and its context. Its cognate antigen is unknown. The sample comes from a study of T cells after yellow fever vaccination. Findings of the study overall: Weaker, the secondary response had a peak occurring faster, on day 5 versus 15.

TCRdb redid the calling of the 5' RACE reads with MiXCR, one entry per CDR3 protein. The sample carries a few hundred thousand distinct CDR3 sequences, 8% to 10% recorded once. The input for sequencing was PBMCs, taken on the day of the first yellow fever vaccination. The receptor was derived from a man aged 18-30 years who received the YFV17D yellow fever vaccine.

The CDR3 loop is CASSIVGREQPQHF. The DNA of the CDR3 is TGTGCCAGTAGTATAGTGGGGAGGGAACAGCCCCAGCATTTT. V and J are TRBV19 and TRBJ1-5; D gene ambiguous. Germline V gene sequence: CDR1 LNHDA, CDR2 SQIVND (reference sequence). This CDR3 is built from 14 residues. The ends were cut back, 1 base at V and 7 bases at J, with 11 bases in the middle.